This T cell receptor (beta chain) was sequenced during a study of CD8 T cells in ankylosing spondylitis. The study's findings and limits: Typical of ankylosing spondylitis blood, it appeared, was a TCR beta motif of eight highly homologous variants.

This clonotype has a count of ten or more. Its antigen is still unknown. The CDR3 length is 15 residues. The V end lost 1 base, the J end lost 7 bases, and 17 bases lay between the germline ends. Germline assignment: CDR1 SGHRS and CDR2 YFSETQ. Each CDR3 protein gets one entry after TCRdb re-called the 5' RACE reads with MiXCR. The sample gives 500,000 to 650,000 distinct CDR3 sequences, under 5.5% of which show up once; 3% to 4% is in the top ten. The sequence came from a male donor with ankylosing spondylitis. The sequencing input was blood, either unsorted or a sorted T cell fraction (not recorded which). This sequence joins TRBV5-1 and TRBJ1-1; perhaps TRBD1 as D (6 bases). The CDR3 loop is CASSLTSGQWVEAFF. As DNA, the CDR3 is TGCGCCAGCAGCTTGACGAGCGGACAGTGGGTTGAAGCTTTCTTT.